This T cell receptor beta chain derives from a study of human T cells and chemical hapten exposure (dated by TCRdb to the early 2020s). Context from the whole study: Libraries were combined into a pool for sequencing, and differences in TCR yield between samples came mainly from small differences in library volumes within the pool. In alopecia patients, the study followed how the peripheral blood TCR repertoire changed in vivo over primary and secondary sensitization to diphenylcyclopropenone (DPC), a hapten. From each blood RNA sample, both TCR alpha and TCR beta chains were sequenced.

To prepare the library, RACE was applied. The sequencer was a NextSeq 500. During library preparation, unique molecular identifiers were attached to individual cDNA molecules so that TCRs could be counted in a quantitative, reproducible way. Turning to the authors' computational methods: Samples had a median of roughly 91,000 TCRs, with a range from roughly 20,000 to 690,600. V, J and CDR3 annotation of the TCR reads was carried out using the Decombinator software suite. To make PS versus PT1 abundance plots, every sample was subsampled to the same number of TCRs (28,000). Expanded TCRs were defined as absent before sensitization and observed at least eight times at the 2-week time point. In-frame beta chains were kept once TCRdb had trimmed the public reads at Q25 with fastp and called clones with MiXCR. Rows are combined by CDR3 protein, so each entry shows the most common genes and DNA. The V and J calls here are based on TCRdb, not the publication. Recorded for this sample are roughly 130,000 distinct CDR3 sequences; 8.5% to 9.5% of them occurred a single time. In total, the top ten clones hold about 2% of the sample.

This clonotype was seen many times. Which antigen it targets is not known. No quality values exist for individual bases; no much larger clone is one base distant. For CDR1 and CDR2, the germline V gene (reference sequence) lists MNHNY and SVGAGI. Counted from cysteine to phenylalanine, this CDR3 has 12 amino acids. The entry retains the CDR3 DNA only, 36 bases that are in frame from base 1. V lost 6 bases and J lost 7 bases; the stretch between them is 12 bases long. The investigation overall reported the following: After repeated subsampling, changes were observed in the strength of the expansion versus patch-test correlation and in the threshold at which the correlation became significant. DPC sensitization did not change how many TCRs were above 1 in 1000 frequency, and no evidence was found of alterations in global repertoire structure.

The label giving this sample's time point can be read as: healthy volunteer bleed at 2 weeks. Total RNA was extracted from unfractionated whole blood collected in Tempus Blood RNA tubes. As TCR sequencing controls, 4 or 5 healthy volunteers were used, with blood taken at day 0, 2 weeks and 6 weeks. Source material: whole blood. This TCR was sampled from a male donor in good health. Some clones in this sample may be carry-over from other donors' samples. The rearranged segments are TRBV6-6 and TRBJ1-1; a confident D gene designation cannot be given. The nucleotides are TGTGCCAGCAGCAGTGAAGGGCGTGAAGCTTTCTTT. Translated, this gives CASSSEGREAFF.